This T cell receptor (beta chain) was profiled in a study of beta chain features in type 1 diabetes. Study-wide points: For type 1 diabetes patients, VDJ junctions showed fewer insertions and more deletions.

What was sequenced were expressed TCRB transcripts, since all of the isolated RNA had been reverse transcribed. Naive, central memory and regulatory T cell samples averaged about 3.57 million reads. Some clones are missing from TCRdb's copy, which holds only in-frame ones; the method was immunoSEQ multiplex PCR. Of fewer than 350,000 clones listed, about 20% were seen once; the top ten hold about 0.044%. With V trimmed by 4 bases and J by 5 bases, 5 bases remained unmatched. The germline CDR1 and CDR2 sequences are SGDLS and YYNGEE. The CDR3 runs to 14 residues. With respect to this clone: Its antigen is currently unknown.

The origin of this receptor is a young woman in good health. J is TRBJ2-4 and V is TRBV9; TRBD1 agrees at 8 bases. Input material: naive CD4+ T cells from blood. CDR3 sequence reads: CASSSTGVENIQYF. The CDR3 DNA is TGTGCCAGCAGCTCGACAGGGGTCGAAAACATTCAGTACTTC.